Following are 3 T cell receptor beta chains from one sample sequenced in a study of control samples from healthy donors and cancer patients. Clones were sequenced by immunoSEQ multiplex PCR, and TCRdb holds only the in-frame ones, with some missing. The repertoire holds tens of thousands of clones, with approximately 84% as singletons. Sequences were obtained from blood. The source is a man aged 45-65 years in good health.

The chain carries TRBV29-1 and TRBJ1-2, with TRBD1 matching over 7 bases. The CDR3 covers 13 residues. The germline gives CDR1 SQVTM, CDR2 ANQGSEA. CDR3 sequence reads: CRQGPLPDYGYTF. CDR3 DNA sequence: TGCAGACAGGGGCCGCTCCCAGACTATGGCTACACCTTC.

The CDR3 sequence is CSATRGNEQFF. The CDR3 DNA is TGCAGTGCTACTAGAGGGAATGAGCAGTTCTTC. The rearrangement joins TRBV20-1 to TRBJ2-1; a possible D gene is TRBD2 (5 bases). CDR1 is DFQATT and CDR2 is SNEGSKA in the germline V gene (reference sequence). V shed 4 bases and J shed 7 bases, with 8 bases lying between them. This CDR3 region has 11 residues.

This chain connects TRBV25-1 to TRBJ1-1; 8 nucleotides match TRBD1. V was clipped by 5 bases and J by 7 bases; unmatched bases: 6. Germline CDR1 reads MGHDK; CDR2 reads SYGVNS. This CDR3 has 13 amino acids. CDR3 nucleotides: TGTGCCAGCAGTCGTGTTGACAGGGGTGAAGCTTTCTTT. It codes for CASSRVDRGEAFF.